Listed below are T cell receptor beta chains from one sample, sequenced in a study of brain T cells in children with intractable seizures. TCRdb's copy holds only in-frame clones and misses some; the assay was immunoSEQ multiplex PCR. The table shows hundreds of thousands of clones, with over 90% occurring only once. This material consisted of peripheral blood, taken less than 6 months after surgery. These receptors all come from a boy under three years old with tuberous sclerosis and intractable seizures. Each CDR3 is given with its conserved first and last residue. The order of the fields is clone size, J gene, V gene, D gene, CDR3 protein, CDR3 DNA. A D gene is named only where the DNA matches it firmly. Not all rows give a size; the values are once, few, many and, for expanded clones, a class.

abundance: -
j_gene: TRBJ2-7
v_gene: TRBV5-1
d_gene: -
CDR3aa: CASSRDNLYYEQYF
CDR3nt: TGCGCCAGCAGCCGTGACAACCTCTACTACGAGCAGTACTTC

abundance: -
j_gene: TRBJ1-5
v_gene: TRBV6-2/TRBV6-3
d_gene: TRBD1
CDR3aa: CASSYRWDRGGDQPQHF
CDR3nt: TGTGCCAGCAGTTACCGGTGGGACAGGGGAGGCGATCAGCCCCAGCATTTT

abundance: -
j_gene: TRBJ2-5
v_gene: TRBV28
d_gene: -
CDR3aa: CASSSNRGGLLPETQYF
CDR3nt: TGTGCCAGCAGCTCAAACAGGGGTGGACTATTGCCAGAGACCCAGTACTTC

abundance: -
j_gene: TRBJ1-3
v_gene: TRBV14
d_gene: -
CDR3aa: CASSHIPSSGNTIYF
CDR3nt: TGTGCCAGCAGCCACATTCCTAGCTCTGGAAACACCATATATTTT

abundance: once
j_gene: TRBJ1-1
v_gene: TRBV5-8
d_gene: -
CDR3aa: CASSLQGPPTEAFF
CDR3nt: TGTGCCAGCAGCTTGCAGGGGCCACCCACTGAAGCTTTCTTT

abundance: -
j_gene: TRBJ2-7
v_gene: TRBV9
d_gene: TRBD1
CDR3aa: CASSGPGQENYEQYF
CDR3nt: TGTGCCAGCAGCGGTCCGGGACAGGAGAACTACGAGCAGTACTTC

abundance: -
j_gene: TRBJ1-2
v_gene: TRBV15
d_gene: TRBD1
CDR3aa: CATSRDDQGAGYTF
CDR3nt: TGTGCCACCAGCAGAGATGACCAGGGGGCTGGCTACACCTTC

abundance: -
j_gene: TRBJ2-2
v_gene: TRBV4-2
d_gene: -
CDR3aa: CASSQDLWKNTGELFF
CDR3nt: TGTGCCAGCAGCCAAGATCTCTGGAAGAACACCGGGGAGCTGTTTTTT

abundance: -
j_gene: TRBJ1-2
v_gene: TRBV5-6
d_gene: -
CDR3aa: CASSREGAYGYTF
CDR3nt: TGTGCCAGCAGCCGGGAAGGGGCCTATGGCTACACCTTC

abundance: once
j_gene: TRBJ1-6
v_gene: TRBV6-5
d_gene: TRBD1
CDR3aa: CASNPGQDNSPLHF
CDR3nt: TGTGCCAGCAACCCCGGACAGGACAATTCACCCCTCCACTTT

abundance: -
j_gene: TRBJ2-5
v_gene: TRBV5-1
d_gene: TRBD1
CDR3aa: CASSTSGQEQETQYF
CDR3nt: TGCGCCAGCAGCACCTCCGGACAGGAACAAGAGACCCAGTACTTC

abundance: -
j_gene: TRBJ2-1
v_gene: TRBV5-6
d_gene: TRBD1
CDR3aa: CASSPWTGIHGHNEQFF
CDR3nt: TGTGCCAGCAGCCCCTGGACAGGGATCCATGGGCACAATGAGCAGTTCTTC

abundance: -
j_gene: TRBJ1-4
v_gene: TRBV3-1/TRBV3-2
d_gene: -
CDR3aa: CASSQEGVNRNEKLFF
CDR3nt: TGTGCCAGCAGCCAAGAGGGGGTTAACAGGAATGAAAAACTGTTTTTT

abundance: -
j_gene: TRBJ2-7
v_gene: TRBV9
d_gene: -
CDR3aa: CASSVGVGGTGTTLEQYF
CDR3nt: TGTGCCAGCAGCGTAGGAGTAGGGGGGACCGGAACTACGTTAGAGCAGTACTTC

abundance: -
j_gene: TRBJ1-1
v_gene: TRBV9
d_gene: -
CDR3aa: CASSAPTVSVGVGMNTEAFF
CDR3nt: TGTGCCAGCAGCGCCCCAACAGTGTCTGTTGGGGTGGGGATGAACACTGAAGCTTTCTTT

abundance: -
j_gene: TRBJ1-2
v_gene: TRBV6-1
d_gene: -
CDR3aa: CASSEQGAGGYTF
CDR3nt: TGTGCCAGCAGTGAACAGGGTGCGGGGGGCTACACCTTC